The 27 T cell receptor beta chains below come from one sample, sequenced in a study of EBV T-cell therapy then PD-1 blockade in nasopharyngeal carcinoma. Clones were sequenced by immunoSEQ multiplex PCR, and TCRdb holds only the in-frame ones, with some missing. The repertoire includes about 23,000 clones, 84% of them detected once, and around 29% sits in the top ten. For these receptors, no antigen is known. As to treatment: AdE1-LMPpoly-expanded autologous EBV-specific T-cell therapy followed by anti-PD-1 nivolumab. Sequencing used CD8+ T cells from blood, obtained at approximately day 61 from a patient whose treatment included autologous EBV-specific T cells and nivolumab. The receptors here all came from a man aged 40-55 years with nasopharyngeal carcinoma.

This clone is labeled medium-sized (0.01 to 0.1%). The chain is built from TRBV25-1 and TRBJ1-3; possible D gene TRBD1, 5 bases. The CDR3 totals 12 residues. Trimming pared 6 bases from V and 9 bases from J, leaving 12 bases between. CDR1 and CDR2 from the germline V gene are MGHDK and SYGVNS. The CDR3 region has the DNA TGTGCCAGCAGGGCAGGGTTAAGCACCATATATTTT. This sequence encodes CASRAGLSTIYF.

The chain carries TRBV27 and TRBJ1-5, with unresolved D. Germline V gives CDR1 MNHEY, CDR2 SMNVEV (reference sequence). This CDR3 spans 13 amino acids. V was trimmed by 3 bases and J by 5 bases, leaving 8 bases between them. CDR3 coding DNA: TGTGCCAGCAGTTTGACCGTTTATCAGCCCCAGCATTTT. Translated, it gives CASSLTVYQPQHF.

The chain couples TRBV7-9 to TRBJ1-1; D ambiguous. The CDR3 has 15 residues. Per the germline V gene, CDR1 is SEHNR and CDR2 is FQNEAQ (reference sequence). V was clipped by 2 bases and J by 3 bases, with 13 bases between them. The CDR3 DNA is TGTGCCAGCAGCTTACCTCTTCGAGCCGACACTGAAGCTTTCTTT. It codes for CASSLPLRADTEAFF.

The chain employs TRBV27 and TRBJ2-1, with D hard to call. The CDR3 is made up of 13 amino acids. The V end lost 6 bases, the J end lost 9 bases, and 15 bases lay between the germline ends. Germline loops: CDR1 MNHEY, CDR2 SMNVEV (reference sequence). CDR3 loop: CASRFTGLSEQFF. Here the CDR3 DNA reads TGTGCCAGCAGGTTCACGGGTCTAAGTGAGCAGTTCTTC.

The CDR3 nucleotides are TGTGCCAGCACCACTCAGACGGGGGGACGGGGCACAGATACGCAGTATTTT. The encoded protein is CASTTQTGGRGTDTQYF. The chain combines TRBV28 with TRBJ2-3; 7 nucleotides match TRBD2. The CDR3 runs 17 residues. CDR1 is MDHEN and CDR2 is SYDVKM in the germline V gene. With V trimmed by 7 bases and J by 1 base, 14 bases remained unmatched.

This rearrangement joins TRBV5-6 to TRBJ2-5; weak D call: TRBD2 (6 bases). The V gene lost 3 bases and the J gene lost 5 bases, with 11 bases spanning the gap. This CDR3 comprises 13 residues. Germline CDR1 is SGHDT and CDR2 is YYEEEE. The CDR3 nucleotides are TGTGCCAGCAGCTGGGGGGTTCTGGAGACCCAGTACTTC. Protein: CASSWGVLETQYF. Filled out from reference TRBV5-6 and TRBJ2-5, the complete variable domain reads DAGVTQSPTHLIKTRGQQVTLRCSPKSGHDTVSWYQQALGQGPQFIFQYYEEEERQRGNFPDRFSGHQFPNYSSELNVNALLLGDSALYLCASSWGVLETQYFGPGTRLLVL.

The sample holds one count of this clone. The CDR3, as DNA: TGTGCCACCAGCCCTCAGAAAGGGCTGATTGGGTACGAGCAGTACTTC. Its protein is CATSPQKGLIGYEQYF. The chain combines TRBV15 with TRBJ2-7, with D uncertain. The CDR3 sequence is 16 residues long. CDR1 and CDR2 from the germline V gene are LNHNV and YYDKDF (reference sequence). Trimming stripped 5 bases from V and 4 bases from J, with 21 bases between.

This rearrangement joins TRBV7-2 to TRBJ2-3; the match to TRBD1 covers 7 bases. The V segment lost 3 bases and the J segment 4 bases; nucleotides outside the gene matches: 4. The CDR3 length is 14 residues. Germline V gene lookup returns CDR1 SGHTA and CDR2 FQGNSA. The CDR3 nucleotides are TGTGCCAGCAGCTTCTGGACAGGTCCAGATACGCAGTATTTT. Its translation is CASSFWTGPDTQYF.

This clone has just a few counts. The chain has TRBV5-6 and TRBJ2-7; D remains ambiguous. There are 13 residues in the CDR3. The V end was cut by 1 base, the J end by 0 bases, with 5 bases between. Germline V lookup: CDR1 SGHDT, CDR2 YYEEEE. The CDR3 DNA sequence: TGTGCCAGCAGCTTGACAGCCTCCTACGAGCAGTACTTC. This translates into CASSLTASYEQYF.

The chain is built from TRBV4-3 and TRBJ2-7; tentatively, D is TRBD1 (6 bases). This CDR3 has 14 amino acids. The germline V gene has CDR1 LGHNA and CDR2 YSLEER. Between the trimmed V and J ends, which lost 6 bases and 4 bases, there was a span of 16 bases. The CDR3 here is CASSPFRTAYEQYF. CDR3 bases: TGCGCCAGCAGTCCTTTTAGGACAGCATACGAGCAGTACTTC.

CDR3 nucleotides: TGTGCCAGCAGCCAAGATTTTTTCTCGGGGCCTTGCAATCAGCCCCAGCATTTT. This encodes CASSQDFFSGPCNQPQHF. The J gene is TRBJ1-5, the V gene TRBV3-1 (or the pseudogene TRBV3-2), with a tentative D call TRBD1 (5 bases). The CDR3 spans 18 residues. Trimming removed 0 bases at V and 2 bases at J, with 17 bases between. Germline CDR1 LGHDT, CDR2 YNNKEL (reference sequence).

The V call is TRBV13, the J call TRBJ2-2; D unresolved. The CDR3 runs 13 residues. The V gene lost 1 base and the J gene lost 5 bases, with 5 bases spanning the gap. Per the germline V gene, CDR1 is PRHDT and CDR2 is FYEKMQ (reference sequence). The CDR3 DNA follows: TGTGCCAGCAGCTTAGTGGCTACCGGGGAGCTGTTTTTT. Amino acid sequence: CASSLVATGELFF.

V is TRBV5-6 and J is TRBJ2-7, with 11 bases fitting TRBD1. The CDR3 loop spans 14 amino acids. J was trimmed by 3 bases and V by 4 bases; bases with no gene match: 3. In germline, CDR1 is SGHDT, CDR2 YYEEEE. The CDR3 region has the DNA TGTGCCAGCAGCCCGGGACAGGGGGGCTACGAGCAGTACTTC. It is translated as CASSPGQGGYEQYF.

The chain links TRBV12-3 or TRBV12-4 to TRBJ2-7; D uncertain. Trimming removed 6 bases from V and 2 bases from J, with 5 bases in between. The length of the CDR3 is 11 residues. CDR3 sequence: CASSYTYEQYF. As DNA, the CDR3 is TGTGCCAGCAGCTACACCTACGAGCAGTACTTC.

This clone was found once. The J gene is TRBJ2-3, the V gene TRBV6-5; tentative D call: TRBD1 (5 bases). Germline V CDR1 and CDR2: MNHEY, SVGAGI. The V end lost 2 bases, the J end lost 0 bases, and 12 bases lay between the germline ends. The CDR3 covers 16 residues. In DNA, the CDR3 is TGTGCCAGCAGTTACCTGCGACAGACTAGCACAGATACGCAGTATTTT. Protein product: CASSYLRQTSTDTQYF.

This chain joins TRBV27 and TRBJ2-2; D remains ambiguous. Trimming took off 5 bases at V and 8 bases at J, with 12 bases between the two ends. There are 13 residues in the CDR3. Germline V gives CDR1 MNHEY, CDR2 SMNVEV (reference sequence). The DNA for the CDR3 is TGTGCCAGCAGTAATGGACGGGTTGGGGAGCTGTTTTTT. As protein: CASSNGRVGELFF.

V is TRBV13 and J is TRBJ2-5, with TRBD1 matching 10 bases. The trim removed 0 bases at V and 0 bases at J, leaving 1 base unmatched. CDR1 PRHDT and CDR2 FYEKMQ come from the germline V gene (reference sequence). CDR3 length equals 16 residues. CDR3 DNA: TGTGCCAGCAGCTTAGGGGGACAGGGGTACCAAGAGACCCAGTACTTC. The encoded protein is CASSLGGQGYQETQYF.

The chain employs TRBV30 and TRBJ2-7; D call uncertain. Trimming left V 1 base short and J 3 bases short, with 4 bases between. The CDR3 contains 11 residues. CDR1 is GTSNPN, CDR2 SVGIG, per germline (reference sequence). The CDR3 sequence is CAWSAVYEQYF. Written as DNA, the CDR3 is TGTGCCTGGAGTGCCGTCTACGAGCAGTACTTC. The whole variable domain, remainder taken from reference TRBV30 and TRBJ2-7, is SQTIHQWPATLVQPVGSPLSLECTVEGTSNPNLYWYRQAAGRGLQLLFYSVGIGQISSEVPQNLSASRPQDRQFILSSKKLLLSDSGFYLCAWSAVYEQYFGPGTRLTVT.

This clone has more than one count but fewer than ten. This chain uses TRBV6-4 with TRBJ2-1, with 10 bases aligning to TRBD1. The CDR3 spans 14 residues. Germline CDR1 reads MRHNA; CDR2 reads SNTAGT. V was pared by 6 bases and J by 3 bases, with 2 bases of the junction left unmatched. This chain's CDR3 is CASSGTGDYNEQFF. The CDR3 DNA sequence: TGTGCCAGCAGCGGGACAGGGGACTACAATGAGCAGTTCTTC.

The J gene is TRBJ1-6, the V gene TRBV5-5; D remains ambiguous. In germline, CDR1 is SGHKS, CDR2 YYEKEE (reference sequence). With 5 bases removed from V and 1 base from J, the gap between germline ends came to 10 bases. The CDR3 runs to 15 residues. CDR3 sequence reads: CASRAVESYNSPLHF. Here the CDR3 DNA reads TGTGCCAGCAGGGCCGTGGAGTCCTATAATTCACCCCTCCACTTT.

The rearrangement links TRBV14 to TRBJ2-3; no definite D call. The V end lost 0 bases, the J end lost 8 bases, and 9 bases lay between the germline ends. The germline V gene encodes CDR1 SGHDN and CDR2 FVKESK. The CDR3 length is 13 residues. The CDR3 sequence is CASSQDSLGTQYF. The DNA of the CDR3 is TGTGCCAGCAGCCAAGATAGTTTGGGTACGCAGTATTTT.

The rearrangement joins TRBV9 to TRBJ1-1; D is unresolved. Germline CDR1 is SGDLS and CDR2 is YYNGEE. Trimming shortened V by 0 bases and J by 9 bases, and 6 bases separated the two germline ends. The CDR3 totals 11 residues. The CDR3 region is CASSVAGKAFF. DNA for the CDR3: TGTGCCAGCAGCGTAGCCGGGAAAGCTTTCTTT. Based on the CDR3 plus reference TRBV9 and TRBJ1-1, the full variable domain is DSGVTQTPKHLITATGQRVTLRCSPRSGDLSVYWYQQSLDQGLQFLIQYYNGEERAKGNILERFSAQQFPDLHSELNLSSLELGDSALYFCASSVAGKAFFGQGTRLTVV.

This clone turned up a few times. The V call is TRBV24-1, the J call TRBJ1-2, with 9 bases fitting TRBD1. Germline CDR1 reads KGHDR; CDR2 reads SFDVKD. The CDR3 sequence is 15 residues long. After removal of 3 bases from V and 8 bases from J, the junction contained 9 bases not matched to a gene. The CDR3 nucleotides read TGTGCCACCAGTGATCCGACCGGGACAGGGAAAGGCTACACCTTC. This translates into CATSDPTGTGKGYTF.

This chain uses TRBV7-9 with TRBJ2-2; D unresolved. The V and J ends lost 1 base and 5 bases respectively, with 11 bases between them. This CDR3 spans 15 amino acids. Per the germline V gene, CDR1 is SEHNR and CDR2 is FQNEAQ (reference sequence). CDR3 residues: CASSLVAAWTGELFF. CDR3 nucleotide sequence: TGTGCCAGCAGCTTAGTTGCCGCGTGGACCGGGGAGCTGTTTTTT.

CDR3 protein: CASSVVEGGGTEAFF. The DNA of the CDR3 is TGTGCCAGCAGCGTAGTTGAAGGGGGCGGCACTGAAGCTTTCTTT. The rearrangement joins TRBV9 to TRBJ1-1; 7 bases agree with TRBD1. The CDR3 totals 15 residues. J gave up 4 bases and V 0 bases, and 6 bases lay outside the gene matches. Germline CDR1 reads SGDLS; CDR2 reads YYNGEE.

This clone was recorded many times. V and J are TRBV5-5 and TRBJ1-5; D remains ambiguous. With 0 bases removed from V and 7 bases from J, the gap between germline ends came to 11 bases. Germline CDR1 reads SGHKS; CDR2 reads YYEKEE (reference sequence). This CDR3 is 14 amino acids long. The DNA of the CDR3 is TGTGCCAGCAGCTTGGTATTCGGGAAACAGCCCCAGCATTTT. Translation: CASSLVFGKQPQHF. Together with reference TRBV5-5 and TRBJ1-5, the CDR3 gives the full variable domain: DAGVTQSPTHLIKTRGQQVTLRCSPISGHKSVSWYQQVLGQGPQFIFQYYEKEERGRGNFPDRFSARQFPNYSSELNVNALLLGDSALYLCASSLVFGKQPQHFGDGTRLSIL.

This clone appeared a few times. The genes are TRBV6-2 or TRBV6-3 and TRBJ1-4; D ambiguous. Germline V CDR1 and CDR2: MNHEY, SVGEGT. V was clipped by 6 bases and J by 5 bases, with 16 bases between them. The CDR3 is 15 amino acids. CDR3 sequence (DNA): TGTGCCAGCAGCTCCGTGGGAGTACCGAATGAAAAACTGTTTTTT. This codes for CASSSVGVPNEKLFF.